This TCR beta chain comes out of a study of cytomegalovirus exposure and HLA in healthy donors. Whole-study context: Around 85 million unique TCR sequences came from HLA-typed donors in an early release.

About this clone itself: Its antigen is still unknown.

The PCR employed 60 Vbeta primers together with 13 Jbeta primers. The method was immunoSEQ multiplex PCR; TCRdb's version includes in-frame clones alone and lacks a portion of them. The profile shows a few hundred thousand clones, over 70% of them singletons. The CDR3 runs 17 residues. V dropped 6 bases and J dropped 2; count of bases not matched to a gene: 14. Germline V gene lookup returns CDR1 MDHEN and CDR2 SYDVKM. Study-wide findings and caveats: A later analysis showed HLA-associated TCR beta chains outstripping equally common others in clonal expansion. TCR beta sequences reportedly predicted most subjects' HLA-A and HLA-B alleles accurately. Among TCR beta chains, those listed as cytomegalovirus-associated numbered around 180.

Sequenced material: PBMCs. This sequence was found in a woman in her fifties or sixties in good health and CMV-seropositive. The chain recombines TRBV28 with TRBJ1-2; TRBD1 matches at 8 bases. CDR3 DNA: TGTGCCAGCAGCCCTTGGCGAGGACAGGGAATGAACTATGGCTACACCTTC. Its protein product is CASSPWRGQGMNYGYTF.